Listed below are T cell receptor beta chains from one sample, sequenced in a study of blood T cell repertoires in COVID-19. The protocol was immunoSEQ multiplex PCR, while the TCRdb copy is restricted to in-frame clones and leaves out a portion. The sample has approximately 100,000 clones, 75% to 90% seen once. The sequencing input was peripheral blood. The receptors were sampled from a human donor with acute or convalescent COVID-19. The donor label of this sample is uncertain. The CDR3 runs from the conserved cysteine through the conserved F or W. The order of the fields is J gene, clone size, V gene, D gene, CDR3 protein, CDR3 DNA. The D gene is left open where the match is weak. Some rows mark clone size as missing; the rest say once, few, many or name a class of expanded clone.

TRBJ2-7,-,TRBV18,TRBD1,CASSQAGTGDYEQYF,TGTGCCAGCTCACAAGCCGGGACAGGGGACTACGAGCAGTACTTC
TRBJ1-6,-,TRBV6-5,-,CASGRTDQNSPLHF,TGTGCCAGCGGTCGGACAGACCAGAATTCACCCCTCCACTTT
TRBJ1-5,-,TRBV2,-,CASSELQGYLSNQPQHF,TGTGCCAGCAGTGAGCTTCAGGGGTATCTGAGCAATCAGCCCCAGCATTTT
TRBJ1-2,-,TRBV18,-,CASSPTAINYGYTF,TGTGCCAGCTCACCGACAGCTATAAACTATGGCTACACCTTC
TRBJ1-4,few,TRBV5-1,-,CASSGSQMGEKLFF,TGCGCCAGCAGCGGCAGCCAAATGGGCGAAAAACTGTTTTTT
TRBJ1-2,-,TRBV5-5,-,CASSLAAGSNYGYTF,TGTGCCAGCAGCTTGGCCGCAGGTTCTAACTATGGCTACACCTTC
TRBJ1-1,-,TRBV18,-,CASSLRGLVGTEAFF,TGTGCCAGCTCACTTAGAGGGTTGGTTGGCACTGAAGCTTTCTTT
TRBJ1-2,-,TRBV4-3,-,CASSQDSGGSYGYTF,TGCGCCAGCAGCCAAGATTCGGGGGGGTCCTATGGCTACACCTTC
TRBJ2-7,once,TRBV3-1/TRBV3-2,TRBD1,CASSQGQGWYEQYF,TGTGCCAGCAGCCAGGGACAGGGGTGGTACGAGCAGTACTTC
TRBJ1-1,-,TRBV6-1,-,CASSEALWGKDTGAFF,TGTGCCAGCAGTGAAGCGCTCTGGGGCAAGGACACTGGAGCTTTCTTT
TRBJ2-3,-,TRBV4-2,TRBD2,CASSQAVLAGASTDTQYF,TGTGCCAGCAGCCAAGCTGTACTAGCGGGGGCTAGCACAGATACGCAGTATTTT
TRBJ2-4,-,TRBV21-1,-,CASTLVRIGGTRLAKNIQYF,TGTGCCAGCACTCTAGTGAGAATTGGAGGAACGAGGTTAGCCAAAAACATTCAGTACTTC
TRBJ1-2,-,TRBV9,-,CASSVGGGDYGYTF,TGTGCCAGCAGCGTAGGCGGGGGCGACTATGGCTACACCTTC
TRBJ2-1,-,TRBV3-1/TRBV3-2,TRBD2,CASSQGGRSEQFF,TGTGCCAGCAGCCAGGGCGGGAGGAGTGAGCAGTTCTTC
TRBJ2-3,-,TRBV4-3,TRBD2,CASSQDRAGSTDTQYF,TGCGCCAGCAGCCAAGACCGAGCGGGGAGCACAGATACGCAGTATTTT
TRBJ2-1,once,TRBV4-3,TRBD2,CASSRSGLADNEQFF,TGCGCCAGCAGCCGCTCGGGACTAGCTGACAATGAGCAGTTCTTC
TRBJ2-5,-,TRBV10-3,TRBD2,CAISETGTSGVLYQGAQYF,TGTGCCATCAGTGAGACCGGGACTAGCGGGGTCCTGTACCAAGGGGCCCAGTACTTC
TRBJ2-7,few,TRBV7-9,-,CASSLGGGITYEQYF,TGTGCCAGCAGCTTGGGAGGGGGAATCACCTACGAGCAGTACTTC
TRBJ1-5,-,TRBV4-2,TRBD1,CASSQEDRGQPQHF,TGTGCCAGCAGCCAAGAGGACAGGGGCCAGCCCCAGCATTTT
TRBJ2-7,once,TRBV3-1/TRBV3-2,TRBD1,CASSRSGTGLPYEQYF,TGTGCCAGCAGCCGATCCGGGACAGGGTTGCCCTACGAGCAGTACTTC
TRBJ1-6,-,TRBV9,-,CASSTRDTINSPLHF,TGTGCCAGCAGCACCCGGGACACGATAAATTCACCCCTCCACTTT
TRBJ2-7,-,TRBV5-5,-,CASSLNTAGREQYF,TGTGCCAGCAGCTTGAACACGGCGGGTCGCGAGCAGTACTTC
TRBJ2-3,-,TRBV6-6,-,CASSQPLPTDTQYF,TGTGCCAGCAGTCAGCCACTACCCACAGATACGCAGTATTTT
TRBJ2-1,-,TRBV7-3,TRBD2,CASSLGGSPSYNEQFF,TGTGCCAGCAGCCTAGGCGGGAGTCCTTCCTACAATGAGCAGTTCTTC
TRBJ2-5,once,TRBV24-1,-,CATSDPTGTQGETQYF,TGTGCCACCAGTGATCCGACCGGGACCCAGGGGGAGACCCAGTACTTC
TRBJ2-1,-,TRBV6-4,-,CASSLQGDNEQFF,TGTGCCAGCTCGCTACAGGGAGACAATGAGCAGTTCTTC
TRBJ1-5,-,TRBV25-1,-,CASSGVSNQPQHF,TGTGCCAGCAGTGGCGTGAGCAATCAGCCCCAGCATTTT
TRBJ1-2,-,TRBV7-2,TRBD1,CASSLDRGGGYTF,TGTGCCAGCAGCCTCGACAGGGGAGGGGGCTACACCTTC
TRBJ2-3,-,TRBV5-1,TRBD2,CASTPGGGTDTQYF,TGCGCCAGCACCCCGGGGGGTGGGACAGATACGCAGTATTTT
TRBJ2-1,-,TRBV4-3,TRBD2,CASSQDLLASGSMDEQFF,TGCGCCAGCAGCCAAGATTTGTTGGCTAGCGGGAGTATGGATGAGCAGTTCTTC
TRBJ1-2,-,TRBV5-1,-,CASSLEGAGARGYTF,TGCGCCAGCAGCTTGGAAGGCGCAGGGGCCCGTGGCTACACCTTC
TRBJ2-7,-,TRBV19,TRBD2,CASSAGLAGSYEQYF,TGTGCCAGTAGTGCCGGACTAGCGGGTTCCTACGAGCAGTACTTC
TRBJ1-5,-,TRBV28,-,CASSESGGNQPQHF,TGTGCCAGCAGTGAGAGTGGTGGCAATCAGCCCCAGCATTTT
TRBJ1-5,-,TRBV28,-,CASSFAGRRGQPQHF,TGTGCCAGCAGTTTTGCGGGGCGCCGAGGGCAGCCCCAGCATTTT
TRBJ2-1,once,TRBV12-3/TRBV12-4,-,CASSLFLNEQFF,TGTGCCAGCAGTTTATTTCTCAATGAGCAGTTCTTC
TRBJ1-4,-,TRBV7-9,-,CASSPDLGDGSEKLFF,TGTGCCAGCAGCCCTGACCTAGGGGATGGATCTGAAAAACTGTTTTTT
TRBJ2-3,-,TRBV4-3,-,CASRSKARGDTQYF,TGCGCCAGCAGGAGCAAAGCCCGGGGGGATACGCAGTATTTT
TRBJ1-2,few,TRBV28,TRBD1,CASSFSDRGRDYTF,TGTGCCAGCAGTTTCTCGGACAGGGGGCGTGACTACACCTTC
TRBJ1-1,-,TRBV27,-,CASSETRVTEAFF,TGTGCCAGCAGTGAGACCAGGGTTACTGAAGCTTTCTTT
TRBJ2-1,once,TRBV2,-,CASRLTGHNEQFF,TGTGCCAGCAGATTAACAGGGCACAATGAGCAGTTCTTC
TRBJ2-2,-,TRBV28,-,CASSLWGQTNTGELFF,TGTGCCAGCAGTTTATGGGGACAAACGAACACCGGGGAGCTGTTTTTT
TRBJ2-3,-,TRBV21-1,-,CASSNRLAGKVWGTDTQYF,TGTGCCAGCAGCAATCGACTAGCGGGAAAGGTATGGGGCACAGATACGCAGTATTTT
TRBJ2-3,-,TRBV6-5,-,CASSTDQVSDTQYF,TGTGCCAGCAGTACCGACCAGGTCTCAGATACGCAGTATTTT
TRBJ2-7,few,TRBV3-1/TRBV3-2,-,CASSHQGREQYF,TGTGCCAGCAGCCACCAGGGCAGGGAGCAGTACTTC
TRBJ2-1,-,TRBV5-1,TRBD2,CASSVVTGLAGGKQFF,TGCGCCAGCAGCGTTGTAACGGGACTAGCGGGCGGAAAGCAGTTCTTC
TRBJ1-1,-,TRBV2,-,CASTKQGTEAFF,TGTGCCAGCACCAAGCAGGGCACTGAAGCTTTCTTT
TRBJ1-2,-,TRBV6-5,-,CASSYSRGPRMITF,TGTGCCAGCAGTTATTCGCGCGGCCCGCGTATGATCACCTTC
TRBJ2-1,-,TRBV3-1/TRBV3-2,-,CASSQFGGNNEQFF,TGTGCCAGCAGCCAATTTGGCGGGAACAATGAGCAGTTCTTC
TRBJ1-1,-,TRBV10-3,-,CAISESMAGNTEAFF,TGTGCCATCAGTGAGTCGATGGCAGGCAACACTGAAGCTTTCTTT
TRBJ1-3,-,TRBV14,-,CASSQGRGPGNTIYF,TGTGCCAGCAGCCAAGGACGGGGTCCTGGAAACACCATATATTTT
TRBJ1-1,-,TRBV6-5,-,CASSYSTTDSNTEAFF,TGTGCCAGCAGTTACTCAACAACCGATTCGAACACTGAAGCTTTCTTT
TRBJ1-3,-,TRBV4-2,-,CASSQGVFSRGYGNTIYF,TGTGCCAGCAGCCAGGGGGTTTTTTCCCGGGGGTATGGAAACACCATATATTTT
TRBJ2-7,few,TRBV7-9,-,CASSIDSREQYF,TGTGCCAGCAGCATCGACAGTCGCGAGCAGTACTTC
TRBJ1-6,-,TRBV4-3,TRBD1,CASSQGPARTGENSPLHF,TGCGCCAGCAGCCAAGGCCCCGCTCGGACAGGGGAGAATTCACCCCTCCACTTT
TRBJ1-1,-,TRBV5-1,TRBD1,CASSFEQGSAFF,TGCGCCAGCAGCTTCGAACAGGGGTCGGCTTTCTTT
TRBJ2-1,-,TRBV12-3/TRBV12-4,-,CASRSYGEQFF,TGTGCCAGCAGGTCTTACGGTGAGCAGTTCTTC
TRBJ2-7,-,TRBV28,TRBD1,CASSRDSPYEQYF,TGTGCCAGCAGTAGGGACAGCCCCTACGAGCAGTACTTC
TRBJ2-1,-,TRBV6-1,TRBD2,CASSVTGSGSGWEQFF,TGTGCCAGCAGTGTCACCGGGAGCGGGAGCGGCTGGGAGCAGTTCTTC
TRBJ2-5,-,TRBV7-2,TRBD1,CASSLDRGRQETQYF,TGTGCCAGCAGCTTAGACAGGGGGCGGCAAGAGACCCAGTACTTC